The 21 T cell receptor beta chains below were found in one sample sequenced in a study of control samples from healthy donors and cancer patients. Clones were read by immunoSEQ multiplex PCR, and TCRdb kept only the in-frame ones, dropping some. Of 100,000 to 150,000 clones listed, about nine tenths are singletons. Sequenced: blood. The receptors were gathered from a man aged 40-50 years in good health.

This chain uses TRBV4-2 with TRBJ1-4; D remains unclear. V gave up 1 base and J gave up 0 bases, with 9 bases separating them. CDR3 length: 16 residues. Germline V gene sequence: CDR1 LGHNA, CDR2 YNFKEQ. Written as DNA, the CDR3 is TGTGCCAGCAGCCAAGTTGGGGTTGCAACTAATGAAAAACTGTTTTTT. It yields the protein CASSQVGVATNEKLFF.

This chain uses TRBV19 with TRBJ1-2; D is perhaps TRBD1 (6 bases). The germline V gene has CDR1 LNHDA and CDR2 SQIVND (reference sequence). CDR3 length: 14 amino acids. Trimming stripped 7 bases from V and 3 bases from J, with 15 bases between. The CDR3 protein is CASKFGAGDYGYTF. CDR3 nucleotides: TGTGCCAGTAAATTTGGTGCAGGGGACTATGGCTACACCTTC. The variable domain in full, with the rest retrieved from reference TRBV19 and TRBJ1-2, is DGGITQSPKYLFRKEGQNVTLSCEQNLNHDAMYWYRQDPGQGLRLIYYSQIVNDFQKGDIAEGYSVSREKKESFPLTVTSAQKNPTAFYLCASKFGAGDYGYTFGSGTRLTVV.

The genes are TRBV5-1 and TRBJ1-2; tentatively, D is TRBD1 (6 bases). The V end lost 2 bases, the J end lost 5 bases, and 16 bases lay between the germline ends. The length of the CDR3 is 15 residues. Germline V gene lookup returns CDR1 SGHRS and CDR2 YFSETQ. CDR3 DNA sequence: TGCGCCAGCAGCTTTCTGACAGGTGGGACGTATGGCTACACCTTC. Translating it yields CASSFLTGGTYGYTF.

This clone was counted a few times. The CDR3 region has the DNA TGTGCCAGCAGCCCGGCGGAGGCGGGGAAGAACACTGAAGCTTTCTTT. This gives the protein CASSPAEAGKNTEAFF. The rearrangement links TRBV6-2 or TRBV6-3 to TRBJ1-1; D unclear. The germline CDR1 and CDR2 sequences are MNHEY and SVGEGT. V was trimmed by 6 bases and J by 1 base, leaving 18 bases between them. CDR3 size: 16 residues.

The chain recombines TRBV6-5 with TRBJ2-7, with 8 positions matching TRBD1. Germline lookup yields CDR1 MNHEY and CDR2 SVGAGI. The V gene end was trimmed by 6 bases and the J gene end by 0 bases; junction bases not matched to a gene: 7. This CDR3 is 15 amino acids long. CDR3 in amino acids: CASRVGTGPSYEQYF. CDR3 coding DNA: TGTGCCAGCAGGGTCGGGACAGGCCCCTCCTACGAGCAGTACTTC.

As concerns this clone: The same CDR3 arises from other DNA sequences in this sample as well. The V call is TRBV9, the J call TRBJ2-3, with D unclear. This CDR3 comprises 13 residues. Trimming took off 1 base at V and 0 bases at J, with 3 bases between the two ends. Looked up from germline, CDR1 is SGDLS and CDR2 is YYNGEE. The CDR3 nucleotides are TGTGCCAGCAGCGTATCTAGCACAGATACGCAGTATTTT. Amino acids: CASSVSSTDTQYF. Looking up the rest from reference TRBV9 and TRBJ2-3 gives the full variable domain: DSGVTQTPKHLITATGQRVTLRCSPRSGDLSVYWYQQSLDQGLQFLIQYYNGEERAKGNILERFSAQQFPDLHSELNLSSLELGDSALYFCASSVSSTDTQYFGPGTRLTVL.

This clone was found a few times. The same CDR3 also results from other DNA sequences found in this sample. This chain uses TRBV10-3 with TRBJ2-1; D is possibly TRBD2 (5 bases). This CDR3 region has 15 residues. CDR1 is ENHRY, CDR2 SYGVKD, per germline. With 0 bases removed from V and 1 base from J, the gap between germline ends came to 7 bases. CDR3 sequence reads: CAISESEGSYNEQFF. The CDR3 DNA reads TGTGCCATCAGTGAGTCTGAGGGTTCCTACAATGAGCAGTTCTTC.

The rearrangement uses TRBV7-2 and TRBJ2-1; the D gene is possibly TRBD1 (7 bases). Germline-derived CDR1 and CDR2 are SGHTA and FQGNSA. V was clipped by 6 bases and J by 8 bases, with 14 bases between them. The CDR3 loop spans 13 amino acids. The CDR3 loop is CASRAGGLDEQFF. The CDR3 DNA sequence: TGTGCCAGCAGGGCAGGGGGGCTAGATGAGCAGTTCTTC.

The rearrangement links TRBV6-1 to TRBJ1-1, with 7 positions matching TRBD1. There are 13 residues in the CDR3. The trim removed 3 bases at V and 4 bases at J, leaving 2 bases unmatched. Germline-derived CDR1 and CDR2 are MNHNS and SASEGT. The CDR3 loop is CASSDRQGTEAFF. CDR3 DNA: TGTGCCAGCAGTGATCGACAGGGCACTGAAGCTTTCTTT.

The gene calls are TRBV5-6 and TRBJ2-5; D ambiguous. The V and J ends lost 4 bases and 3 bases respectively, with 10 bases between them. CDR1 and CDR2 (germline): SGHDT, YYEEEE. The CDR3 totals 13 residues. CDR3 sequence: CASSAYMKETQYF. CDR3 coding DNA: TGTGCCAGCAGCGCGTACATGAAAGAGACCCAGTACTTC.

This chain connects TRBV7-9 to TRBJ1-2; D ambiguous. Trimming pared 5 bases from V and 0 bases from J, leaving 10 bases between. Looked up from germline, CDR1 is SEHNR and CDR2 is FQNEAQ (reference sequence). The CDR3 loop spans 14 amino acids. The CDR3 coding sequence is TGTGCCAGCAGCAATCCCGGGTCTAACTATGGCTACACCTTC. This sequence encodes CASSNPGSNYGYTF.

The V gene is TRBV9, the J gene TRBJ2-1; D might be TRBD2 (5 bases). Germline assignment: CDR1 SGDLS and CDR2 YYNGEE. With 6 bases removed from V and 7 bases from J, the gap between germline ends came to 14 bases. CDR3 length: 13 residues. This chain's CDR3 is CASNPSGGNEQFF. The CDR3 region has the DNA TGTGCCAGCAACCCTTCGGGCGGGAATGAGCAGTTCTTC. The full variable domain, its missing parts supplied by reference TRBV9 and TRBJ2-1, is DSGVTQTPKHLITATGQRVTLRCSPRSGDLSVYWYQQSLDQGLQFLIQYYNGEERAKGNILERFSAQQFPDLHSELNLSSLELGDSALYFCASNPSGGNEQFFGPGTRLTVL.

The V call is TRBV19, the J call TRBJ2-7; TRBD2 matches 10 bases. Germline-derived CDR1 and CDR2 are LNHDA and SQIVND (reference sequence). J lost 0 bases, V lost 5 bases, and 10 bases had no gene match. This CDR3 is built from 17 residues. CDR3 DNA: TGTGCCAGTAGTGATGCAGGACTAGCGGAACGCTCCTACGAGCAGTACTTC. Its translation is CASSDAGLAERSYEQYF.

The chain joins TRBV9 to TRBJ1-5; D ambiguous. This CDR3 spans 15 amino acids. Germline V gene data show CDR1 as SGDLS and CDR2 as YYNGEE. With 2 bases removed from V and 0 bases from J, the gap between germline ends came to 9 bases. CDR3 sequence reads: CASSVGGNSNQPQHF. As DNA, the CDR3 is TGTGCCAGCAGCGTGGGCGGAAATAGCAATCAGCCCCAGCATTTT. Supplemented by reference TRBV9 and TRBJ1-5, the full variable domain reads DSGVTQTPKHLITATGQRVTLRCSPRSGDLSVYWYQQSLDQGLQFLIQYYNGEERAKGNILERFSAQQFPDLHSELNLSSLELGDSALYFCASSVGGNSNQPQHFGDGTRLSIL.

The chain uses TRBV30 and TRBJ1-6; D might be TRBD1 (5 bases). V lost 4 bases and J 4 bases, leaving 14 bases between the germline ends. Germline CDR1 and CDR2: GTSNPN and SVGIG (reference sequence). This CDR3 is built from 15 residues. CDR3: CAWTHRDLYNSPLHF. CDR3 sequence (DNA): TGTGCCTGGACTCACCGGGACTTGTATAATTCACCCCTCCACTTT.

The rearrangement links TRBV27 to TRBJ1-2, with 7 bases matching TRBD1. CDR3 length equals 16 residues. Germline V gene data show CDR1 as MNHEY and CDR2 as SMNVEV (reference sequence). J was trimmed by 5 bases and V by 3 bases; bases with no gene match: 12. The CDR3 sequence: CASSLAGTANLYGYTF. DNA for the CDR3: TGTGCCAGCAGTTTGGCCGGGACAGCAAACCTTTATGGCTACACCTTC.

The CDR3, as DNA: TGCGCCAGCAGCGACGTGGTAGACTATGGCTACACCTTC. It specifies CASSDVVDYGYTF. The chain couples TRBV4-3 to TRBJ1-2; D is ambiguous. The V end was cut by 5 bases, the J end by 3 bases, with 10 bases between. The V gene's germline CDR1 is LGHNA and CDR2 YSLEER. The CDR3 runs to 13 residues.

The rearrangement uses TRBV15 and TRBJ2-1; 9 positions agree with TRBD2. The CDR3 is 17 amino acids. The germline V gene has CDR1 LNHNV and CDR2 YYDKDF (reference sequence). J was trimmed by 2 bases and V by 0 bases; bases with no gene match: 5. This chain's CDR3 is CATSRDHPSGTYNEQFF. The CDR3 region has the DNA TGTGCCACCAGCAGAGATCATCCTAGCGGGACCTACAATGAGCAGTTCTTC.

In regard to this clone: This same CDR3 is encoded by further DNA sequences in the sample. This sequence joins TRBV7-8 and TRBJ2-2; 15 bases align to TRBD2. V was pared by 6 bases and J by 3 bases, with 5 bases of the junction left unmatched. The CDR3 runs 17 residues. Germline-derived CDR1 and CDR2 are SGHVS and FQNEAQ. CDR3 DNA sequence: TGTGCCAGCAGACGGACTAGCGGGGGGGGGCACACCGGGGAGCTGTTTTTT. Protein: CASRRTSGGGHTGELFF.

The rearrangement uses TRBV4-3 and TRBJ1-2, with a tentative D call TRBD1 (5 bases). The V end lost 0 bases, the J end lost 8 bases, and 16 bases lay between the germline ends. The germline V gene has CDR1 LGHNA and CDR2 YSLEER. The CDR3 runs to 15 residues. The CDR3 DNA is TGCGCCAGCAGCCAAGAAAGGTCTGGGGGTGAAGGCTACACCTTC. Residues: CASSQERSGGEGYTF.

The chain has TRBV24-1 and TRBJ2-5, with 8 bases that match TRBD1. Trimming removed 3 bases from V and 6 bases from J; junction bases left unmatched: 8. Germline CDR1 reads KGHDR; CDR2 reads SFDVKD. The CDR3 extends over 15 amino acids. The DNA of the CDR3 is TGTGCCACCAGTGATCCACAGGGGGGTTTTAAGACCCAGTACTTC. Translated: CATSDPQGGFKTQYF.